The T cell receptor beta chain under discussion was sequenced for a study of long-term antiretroviral therapy in people with HIV. Germline V lookup: CDR1 MDHEN, CDR2 SYDVKM. There are 16 residues in the CDR3. Trimming took 5 bases from V and 8 from J, leaving 22 bases between them. Version v3.0 of the immunoSEQ assay ran at survey level. Target depth was about 35,000-50,000 T-cell genomes per sample. Using immunoSEQ multiplex PCR, the repertoire was profiled, and TCRdb retains in-frame clones only, with some absent. Among 7,200 or so clones, around 70% were seen once, and the ten largest hold 6.5% to 8.5%.

The sequence was collected from a man between 18 and 29 years old with HIV. The material sequenced was unsorted PBMCs, taken 0.1 years before starting antiretroviral therapy. The chain is built from TRBV28 and TRBJ1-3; D call uncertain. Here the CDR3 DNA reads TGTGCCAGCAGTCCATTCCGCCGGCGTACTTGGGACACCATATATTTT. Translation: CASSPFRRRTWDTIYF.